This TCR beta chain originates from a study of CD49a tissue-resident CD8 T cells in human skin (dated by TCRdb to between 2016 and 2019). In terms of the full investigation: Tissue-resident memory CD8+ T cell subsets in human skin, defined by CD49a, CD69 and CD103 expression, were examined in the study.

In sorted CD8+ T cells obtained from the blood, dermis and epidermis of five healthy donors, TCR beta CDR3 regions were analysed. All TCR-sequenced donors were healthy individuals, and each provided both blood and skin samples. Before TCR beta sequencing, CD8+ T cell populations were isolated by sorting. The library relied on the immunoSEQ multiplex PCR assay. In the paper's pipeline: Across the sorted blood, dermal and epidermal CD8+ T cell populations, TCR V beta family usage frequencies were compared. TCRdb retrieved this table from immuneACCESS and kept in-frame rearrangements only. Not all clones are present; in checked studies, unresolved V genes account for under half, and no reason is known for the remainder. D and trimming come from the DNA, and the V and J calls and clone size come from that table. This sample has just under 850 clones in its table, and approximately 73% of those were observed once. The biggest ten clones account for over 10% of the sample.

Measured from the cysteine to the phenylalanine, the CDR3 is 18 residues long. Just the 54-base CDR3 DNA is kept, in frame starting at base 1. Per the germline V gene, SGHDT is the CDR1 and YYEEEE is the CDR2. V ends up 2 bases short and J 4 bases short, with an unmatched junction base count of 15. As for this clone: Its antigen has not been determined. No base qualities exist here, and no much larger clone lies one base off it.

The receptor was isolated from a human donor in good health. The source material was CLA- CD8+ effector memory T cells sorted from blood. The V gene is TRBV5-6 and the J gene is TRBJ2-1; 7 nucleotides in the junction match TRBD1. The DNA sequence is TGTGCCAGCAGCTTACTACTCTTCTTGGGACAGCTATACAATGAGCAGTTCTTC. It encodes CASSLLLFLGQLYNEQFF.